The entry below gives a single T cell receptor (beta chain) sequence along with its context. From germline, CDR1 is SGDLS and CDR2 YYNGEE. V was cut by 0 bases and J by 7 bases, with 11 bases left in between. The CDR3 totals 15 residues. Sequenced by immunoSEQ multiplex PCR; TCRdb stores in-frame clones only, minus some. The sample has approximately 120,000 clones; roughly 88% are singletons. This specimen comes from a study of T cell responses to AZD1222 COVID-19 vaccine. This receptor was obtained from an adult in good health. This chain joins TRBV9 and TRBJ1-6, with a weak D call TRBD1 (5 bases). The specimen was peripheral blood, collected on day 0 of AZD1222 vaccination. In nucleotides, the CDR3 is TGTGCCAGCAGCGTAGCAATAGGACACAATTCACCCCTCCACTTT. Translated, it gives CASSVAIGHNSPLHF.